These 19 T cell receptor beta chains were sequenced from one sample in a study of blood T cell repertoires in COVID-19. Clones were sequenced by immunoSEQ multiplex PCR, and TCRdb holds only the in-frame ones, with some missing. The data hold 140,000 to 150,000 clones, with about four fifths observed a single time. The sequenced sample consisted of peripheral blood. The origin of the receptors is a human donor with acute or convalescent COVID-19. The donor label of this sample is uncertain.

The chain has TRBV19 and TRBJ2-7; a possible D gene is TRBD2 (6 bases). The V end was cut by 2 bases, the J end by 1 base, with 12 bases between. The CDR3 contains 15 residues. Per the germline V gene, CDR1 is LNHDA and CDR2 is SQIVND (reference sequence). CDR3: CASSILAGLSYEQYF. CDR3 nucleotides: TGTGCCAGTAGTATATTGGCGGGACTTTCCTACGAGCAGTACTTC. Using reference TRBV19 and TRBJ2-7 for the parts outside the CDR3, the full variable domain is DGGITQSPKYLFRKEGQNVTLSCEQNLNHDAMYWYRQDPGQGLRLIYYSQIVNDFQKGDIAEGYSVSREKKESFPLTVTSAQKNPTAFYLCASSILAGLSYEQYFGPGTRLTVT.

The V gene is TRBV5-4, the J gene TRBJ2-1; possibly TRBD2 for D (5 bases). CDR3 length equals 16 residues. The germline V and J ends were trimmed by 3 bases and 0 bases, with 13 bases remaining between them. CDR1 and CDR2 from the germline V gene are SGHNT and YYREEE (reference sequence). CDR3 DNA sequence: TGTGCCAGCAGCTCAGACCAAGGAGGCTCCTACAATGAGCAGTTCTTC. Protein product: CASSSDQGGSYNEQFF.

The V gene is TRBV5-1, the J gene TRBJ1-1; the D gene is possibly TRBD1 (6 bases). This CDR3 region has 16 residues. The V and J ends lost 5 bases and 0 bases respectively, with 17 bases between them. The germline CDR1 and CDR2 sequences are SGHRS and YFSETQ. The CDR3: CASRQGTSGLNTEAFF. CDR3 nucleotides: TGCGCCAGCAGACAAGGGACAAGTGGGTTGAACACTGAAGCTTTCTTT.

V is TRBV13 and J is TRBJ2-2; the D gene is possibly TRBD1 (5 bases). Germline CDR1 and CDR2: PRHDT and FYEKMQ (reference sequence). V was pared by 5 bases and J by 6 bases, with 13 bases between. This CDR3 has 14 residues. The CDR3 DNA is TGTGCCAGCAGCCAGGGTGATCGGGCCGGGGAGCTGTTTTTT. Its protein product is CASSQGDRAGELFF. The full variable domain, completed using reference TRBV13 and TRBJ2-2, is AAGVIQSPRHLIKEKRETATLKCYPIPRHDTVYWYQQGPGQDPQFLISFYEKMQSDKGSIPDRFSAQQFSDYHSELNMSSLELGDSALYFCASSQGDRAGELFFGEGSRLTVL.

The chain employs TRBV6-1 and TRBJ2-1; 9 bases align to TRBD2. After removal of 8 bases from V and 4 bases from J, the junction contained 3 bases not matched to a gene. This CDR3 is built from 13 residues. Looked up from germline, CDR1 is MNHNS and CDR2 is SASEGT. As DNA, the CDR3 is TGTGCCAGCCAAGCGGGGGGTTACAATGAGCAGTTCTTC. Protein product: CASQAGGYNEQFF.

The chain has TRBV6-1 and TRBJ1-2; 8 bases align to TRBD1. V trimming: 7 bases; J trimming: 2 bases; junction bases outside the gene matches: 6. Germline loops: CDR1 MNHNS, CDR2 SASEGT. The length of the CDR3 is 14 residues. CDR3 bases: TGTGCCAGCACCGGGAGACAGGGGAACTATGGCTACACCTTC. It yields the protein CASTGRQGNYGYTF.

V gene TRBV2 combines with J gene TRBJ1-5, with 8 bases that match TRBD1. Looked up from germline, CDR1 is SNHLY and CDR2 is FYNNEI. V lost 6 bases to trimming and J lost 11 bases; unmatched junction nucleotides: 6. This CDR3 spans 12 amino acids. The CDR3 is CASSPTGESQHF. CDR3 bases: TGTGCCAGCAGCCCGACAGGGGAGTCCCAGCATTTT.

This chain uses TRBV15 with TRBJ2-1, with unresolved D. CDR1 is LNHNV and CDR2 is YYDKDF in the germline V gene (reference sequence). This CDR3 is built from 16 residues. Between the trimmed V and J ends, which lost 3 bases and 0 bases, there was a span of 12 bases. The CDR3 sequence is CATSSAPGSSYNEQFF. CDR3 coding DNA: TGTGCCACCAGCAGTGCCCCAGGCAGCTCCTACAATGAGCAGTTCTTC.

In DNA form, the CDR3 reads TGCGCCAGCAGTCCGCAGGGCGGGAACACTGAAGCTTTCTTT. Protein: CASSPQGGNTEAFF. The chain is built from TRBV5-1 and TRBJ1-1; D perhaps matches TRBD1 (5 bases). The V end lost 5 bases, the J end lost 1 base, and 12 bases lay between the germline ends. The CDR3 runs 14 residues. The germline V gene has CDR1 SGHRS and CDR2 YFSETQ.

The gene calls are TRBV10-3 and TRBJ1-6; D is undetermined. The CDR3 extends over 15 amino acids. Germline CDR1 and CDR2: ENHRY and SYGVKD. The V gene lost 11 bases and the J gene lost 3 bases, with 17 bases spanning the gap. CDR3 in amino acids: CAASGQFGYNSPLHF. CDR3 nucleotide sequence: TGTGCCGCCTCTGGGCAATTTGGCTATAATTCACCCCTCCACTTT.

This chain uses TRBV9 with TRBJ1-1; 7 positions agree with TRBD1. CDR3 size: 13 residues. Germline CDR1 and CDR2: SGDLS and YYNGEE. The V and J ends lost 3 bases and 7 bases, in that order; junction bases with no gene match: 6. The CDR3 region is CASSGDSEIEAFF. DNA of the CDR3: TGTGCCAGCAGCGGGGACAGTGAAATTGAAGCTTTCTTT.

The J gene is TRBJ2-1, the V gene TRBV24-1, with D unclear. The germline V gene encodes CDR1 KGHDR and CDR2 SFDVKD. This CDR3 has 14 residues. V lost 4 bases and J lost 0, with 6 bases in between. The CDR3 DNA is TGTGCCACCAGTGACACGAGCTCCTACAATGAGCAGTTCTTC. Translation gives CATSDTSSYNEQFF.

As for this clone: One end of the junction is discordant with germline, which a read error may explain. V is TRBV6-5 and J is TRBJ1-4; TRBD1 matches 7 bases. The germline CDR1 and CDR2 sequences are MNHEY and SVGAGI. CDR3 length: 14 residues. Here the CDR3 DNA reads TGTGCTAGCAGGACGGGACAGTCTAATGAAAAACTGTTTTTT. Its protein product is CASRTGQSNEKLFF.

The V and J genes are TRBV5-1 and TRBJ1-3, with unresolved D. The CDR3 is 13 amino acids. Germline CDR1 reads SGHRS; CDR2 reads YFSETQ. Trimming removed 5 bases from V and 4 bases from J, with 10 bases in between. CDR3 region: CASRRDSGNTIYF. CDR3 bases: TGCGCCAGCAGGCGGGATTCCGGAAACACCATATATTTT.

The rearrangement uses TRBV5-1 and TRBJ1-3, with TRBD1 identical over 8 bases. This CDR3 region has 14 residues. In germline, CDR1 is SGHRS, CDR2 YFSETQ. V lost 2 bases to trimming and J lost 8 bases; unmatched junction nucleotides: 6. For the CDR3, the DNA is TGCGCCAGCAGCTTCAGGGGGCCCGGAGACACCATATATTTT. The encoded protein is CASSFRGPGDTIYF.

This clone was counted once. CDR3 protein: CASSYSLQGSGELFF. CDR3 DNA: TGTGCCAGCAGTTACTCGTTACAGGGGAGCGGGGAGCTGTTTTTT. The J gene is TRBJ2-2, the V gene TRBV6-2 or TRBV6-3; 7 nucleotides match TRBD1. V dropped 0 bases and J dropped 7; count of bases not matched to a gene: 5. Germline lookup yields CDR1 MNHEY and CDR2 SVGEGT. The CDR3 has 15 residues.

The rearrangement joins TRBV19 to TRBJ1-3; 8 bases map to TRBD1. The CDR3 has 14 residues. The germline V gene encodes CDR1 LNHDA and CDR2 SQIVND (reference sequence). V gave up 8 bases and J gave up 4 bases; unmatched junction bases: 7. CDR3 nucleotides: TGTGCCAGTCCCCAGGGGGCAGAAGGAAACACCATATATTTT. Amino acids: CASPQGAEGNTIYF.

This clone was found a few times. This chain joins TRBV7-3 and TRBJ2-3; 9 bases match TRBD1. This CDR3 contains 16 residues. Germline lookup yields CDR1 SGHTA and CDR2 FQGTGA. V shed 1 base and J 2 bases; nucleotides not matched to a gene: 4. The CDR3 DNA sequence: TGTGCCAGCAGCTTAAACGGACAGGGGTCCACAGATACGCAGTATTTT. Translated: CASSLNGQGSTDTQYF. Looking up the rest from reference TRBV7-3 and TRBJ2-3 gives the full variable domain: GAGVSQTPSNKVTEKGKYVELRCDPISGHTALYWYRQSLGQGPEFLIYFQGTGAADDSGLPNDRFFAVRPEGSVSTLKIQRTERGDSAVYLCASSLNGQGSTDTQYFGPGTRLTVL.

The rearrangement links TRBV19 to TRBJ1-5; possible D gene TRBD1, 6 bases. Germline CDR1 is LNHDA and CDR2 is SQIVND (reference sequence). Deletions cut 7 bases from V and 7 bases from J, with 20 bases between. This CDR3 region has 15 residues. This CDR3 reads CASKIGGQVKQPQHF. CDR3 DNA sequence: TGTGCCAGTAAGATCGGGGGGCAAGTTAAACAGCCCCAGCATTTT.